This T cell receptor (beta chain) derives from a study of human T cells and chemical hapten exposure. Study at large: TCR yields per sample varied mostly from small pooled library volume differences.

Time point reported: healthy volunteer bleed at 2 weeks. Unseparated into fractions, whole blood served as the source from which total RNA was extracted. Individual cDNA molecules (in the library) carried attached unique molecular identifiers. Original analysis: Samples ranged from about 23,224 to 690,600 TCRs, with a median of approximately 90,000. Via MiXCR, TCRdb re-called the RACE reads, giving one row per CDR3 protein. The V and J calls shown here were made by TCRdb, not taken from the authors' results. The data show tens of thousands of distinct CDR3 sequences, roughly 8% seen once. A few counts support this clonotype. V shed 4 bases and J 2 bases; nucleotides not matched to a gene: 4. CDR3 length equals 15 residues. Germline CDR1 and CDR2: LGHDT and YNNKEL (reference sequence).

This chain connects TRBV3-1 to TRBJ2-7; 11 nucleotides match TRBD1. The sequence was collected from a female donor in good health. Some clones in this sample may be carry-over from other donors' samples. Sequenced: whole blood. The CDR3 DNA sequence: TGTGCCAGCAGCCCCCGGACAGGGGGCCCCTACGAGCAGTACTTC. This translates into CASSPRTGGPYEQYF.